This T cell receptor (beta chain) was recorded in a study of T cell responses to AZD1222 COVID-19 vaccine. Data came from immunoSEQ multiplex PCR; TCRdb stores just in-frame clones and leaves some out. The sample lists 90,000 to 120,000 clones, roughly nine tenths seen once, with approximately 7% in the top ten. This material consisted of peripheral blood, taken on day 0 of AZD1222 vaccination. This receptor was identified in an adult in good health.

This CDR3 reads CASSLVGRKYNYGYTF. The CDR3 nucleotides read TGTGCCAGCAGCTTGGTGGGACGAAAATATAACTATGGCTACACCTTC. The V gene is TRBV5-8, the J gene TRBJ1-2, with D perhaps matching TRBD1 (5 bases). Trimming took 0 bases from V and 1 from J, leaving 13 bases between them. Germline CDR1 SGHTS, CDR2 YDEGEE. The CDR3 contains 16 residues.